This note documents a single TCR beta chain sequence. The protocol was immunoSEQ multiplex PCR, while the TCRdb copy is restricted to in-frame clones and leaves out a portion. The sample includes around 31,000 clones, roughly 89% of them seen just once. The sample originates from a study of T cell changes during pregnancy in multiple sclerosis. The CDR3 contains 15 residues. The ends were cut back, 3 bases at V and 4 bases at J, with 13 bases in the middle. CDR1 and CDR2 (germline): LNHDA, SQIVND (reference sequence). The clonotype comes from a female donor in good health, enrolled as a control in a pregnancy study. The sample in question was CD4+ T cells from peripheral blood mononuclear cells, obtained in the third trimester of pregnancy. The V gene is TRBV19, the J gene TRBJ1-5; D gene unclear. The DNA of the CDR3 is TGTGCCAGTAGTATGGCGGAGGGCGGGAATCAGCCCCAGCATTTT. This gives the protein CASSMAEGGNQPQHF.